A selection of T cell receptor beta chains follows, all from one sample in a study of metastatic and nonmetastatic thyroid tumors. TCRdb redid the clone calls on the PCR reads using MiXCR. Among around 23,000 clones listed, around 26% were seen once. Sequenced input: blood. The receptors derive from a male donor with papillary thyroid cancer or a benign thyroid nodule (not recorded which). Some clones in this sample may be carry-over from other donors' samples. Each CDR3 is given with its conserved first and last residue. A D gene is named only where the DNA matches it firmly. Expanded clones get a size class; other rows say once, few or many, or leave the size out.

J gene | D gene | V gene | clone size | CDR3 protein | CDR3 DNA
TRBJ1-2 | - | TRBV6-2/TRBV6-3 | - | CASSYRPSGWDGYTF | TGTGCCAGCAGTTACCGACCCTCGGGGTGGGATGGCTACACCTTT
TRBJ2-2 | TRBD2 | TRBV20-1 | many | CSARDSGGPTGELFF | TGCAGTGCTAGAGATTCGGGAGGGCCCACCGGGGAGCTGTTTTTT
TRBJ2-2 | - | TRBV7-2 | many | CASSFREGGELFF | TGTGCCAGCAGCTTTCGTGAGGGCGGGGAGCTGTTTTTT
TRBJ2-1 | TRBD2 | TRBV11-2 | - | CASSWTSGGGNEQFF | TGTGCCAGCAGCTGGACTAGCGGGGGTGGGAATGAGCAGTTCTTC
TRBJ2-1 | TRBD2 | TRBV28 | - | CASSLGLAGVSEQFF | TGTGCCAGCAGCCTGGGACTAGCAGGAGTAAGTGAGCAGTTCTTC
TRBJ1-2 | - | TRBV5-1 | medium-sized | CASSWISGADYGYTF | TGCGCCAGCAGCTGGATCTCGGGCGCCGACTATGGCTACACCTTC
TRBJ1-2 | TRBD1 | TRBV10-3 | - | CAISDQGVLGSTF | TGTGCCATCAGTGACCAGGGGGTCCTTGGCTCCACCTTC
TRBJ2-5 | TRBD1 | TRBV24-1 | many | CATSRDRKETQYF | TGTGCCACCTCCCGGGACAGGAAAGAGACCCAGTACTTC
TRBJ2-7 | - | TRBV6-1 | few | CASSVAGSSYEQYF | TGTGCCAGCAGTGTGGCGGGGAGCTCCTACGAGCAGTACTTC
TRBJ1-5 | - | TRBV6-1 | - | CATRQSGANQPQHF | TGTGCCACCCGGCAGTCAGGGGCCAATCAGCCCCAGCATTTT
TRBJ1-2 | - | TRBV7-9 | few | CASSLGMEGYTF | TGTGCCAGCAGCTTAGGCATGGAGGGCTACACCTTC
TRBJ2-1 | - | TRBV6-2/TRBV6-3 | - | CASNCQPGLGSYNEQFF | TGTGCCAGCAACTGCCAACCGGGACTCGGCTCCTACAATGAGCAGTTCTTC
TRBJ2-1 | - | TRBV20-1 | - | CSAEASSGEQFF | TGCAGTGCAGAGGCTTCCTCCGGTGAGCAGTTCTTC
TRBJ2-5 | TRBD2 | TRBV11-1 | many | CASSQRTRAQETQYF | TGTGCCAGCAGCCAACGGACTAGGGCCCAAGAGACCCAGTACTTC
TRBJ1-2 | - | TRBV7-9 | once | CASSLVAGDGYTF | TGTGCCAGCAGCTTAGTGGCAGGGGATGGCTACACCTTC
TRBJ2-7 | - | TRBV20-1 | medium-sized | CSSSPFRGSYEQYF | TGCAGTTCCTCACCGTTCCGGGGCTCCTACGAGCAGTACTTC
TRBJ2-1 | - | TRBV11-1 | medium-sized | CASSFRLGVLDEQFF | TGTGCCAGCAGCTTCCGATTGGGTGTTTTGGATGAGCAGTTCTTC
TRBJ2-3 | - | TRBV7-2 | - | CASWRTAGTDTQYF | TGTGCCAGCTGGAGGACAGCGGGAACTGATACGCAGTATTTT
TRBJ2-2 | - | TRBV12-3/TRBV12-4 | few | CASSLRQWCTGELFF | TGTGCCAGCAGTTTGAGGCAGTGGTGCACCGGGGAGCTGTTTTTT
TRBJ2-5 | TRBD1 | TRBV7-8 | many | CASSSPGTAQETQYF | TGTGCCAGCAGCTCCCCAGGGACAGCCCAAGAGACCCAGTACTTC
TRBJ2-1 | TRBD2 | TRBV4-3 | many | CASSQDSGSYNEQFF | TGCGCCAGCAGCCAAGATAGCGGGAGCTACAATGAGCAGTTCTTC
TRBJ2-7 | - | TRBV7-9 | few | CASMYRSYEQYF | TGTGCCAGCATGTACAGATCCTACGAGCAGTACTTC
TRBJ1-1 | - | TRBV27 | - | CASSLRPPEAFF | TGTGCCAGCAGTTTGAGACCACCTGAAGCTTTCTTT
TRBJ1-2 | TRBD1 | TRBV5-1 | many | CASSFKWVWTGDKANYGYTF | TGCGCCAGCAGCTTCAAGTGGGTATGGACAGGGGATAAGGCAAACTATGGCTACACCTTC
TRBJ1-1 | - | TRBV6-1 | - | CASRFDRLMNTEAFF | TGTGCCAGCAGGTTTGACCGACTTATGAACACTGAAGCTTTCTTT
TRBJ1-1 | - | TRBV5-4 | once | CGSSLAMAAGEAEAFF | TGTGGGAGCAGCTTGGCGATGGCGGCGGGCGAGGCTGAAGCTTTCTTT